This T cell receptor (beta chain) was profiled in a study of blood T cell repertoires in COVID-19. TCRdb's copy holds only in-frame clones and misses some; the assay was immunoSEQ multiplex PCR. In the table there are more than 80,000 clones, under 85% of which are singletons. The germline V and J ends were trimmed by 6 bases and 7 bases, with 15 bases remaining between them. Looked up from germline, CDR1 is MDHEN and CDR2 is SYDVKM. The CDR3 loop spans 13 amino acids. What was sequenced was peripheral blood. The chain combines TRBV28 with TRBJ1-1, with a possible D match to TRBD1 (5 bases). This TCR derives from a woman aged 60-75 years with acute or convalescent COVID-19. The CDR3 nucleotides read TGTGCCAGCAGATCAAGGGTAACAGGTGAAGCTTTCTTT. Residues: CASRSRVTGEAFF.